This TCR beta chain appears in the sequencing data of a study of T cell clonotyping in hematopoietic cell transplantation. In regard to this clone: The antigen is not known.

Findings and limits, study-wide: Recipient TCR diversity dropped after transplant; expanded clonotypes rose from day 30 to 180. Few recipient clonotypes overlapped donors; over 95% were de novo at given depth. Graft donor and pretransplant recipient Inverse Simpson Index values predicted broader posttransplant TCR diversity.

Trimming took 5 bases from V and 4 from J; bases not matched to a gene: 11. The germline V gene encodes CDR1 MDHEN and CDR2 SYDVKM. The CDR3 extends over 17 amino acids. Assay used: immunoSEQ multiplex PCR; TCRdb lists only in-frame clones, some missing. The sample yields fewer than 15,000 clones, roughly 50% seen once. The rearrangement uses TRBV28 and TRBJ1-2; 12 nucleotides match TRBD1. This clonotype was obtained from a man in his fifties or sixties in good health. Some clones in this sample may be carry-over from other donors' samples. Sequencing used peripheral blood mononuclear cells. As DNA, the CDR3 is TGTGCCAGCAGTCCACAGGGGACAGGGGGCGCCGGCTATGGCTACACCTTC. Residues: CASSPQGTGGAGYGYTF.